The next 25 T cell receptor beta chains were all read from a single sample in a study of HIV-infected patients and healthy controls. TCRdb passed the 5' RACE reads through MiXCR, listing each CDR3 protein once. The sample holds 18,000 or so distinct CDR3 sequences, roughly a fifth seen once. Specimen: CD8+ T cells from blood. The receptors derive from a human donor in good health.

In this sample, this clonotype turned up many times. The V and J genes are TRBV10-3 and TRBJ2-7; the D call may be TRBD1 or TRBD2 (5 bases each). The CDR3 consists of 14 residues. V shed 6 bases and J shed 3 bases, with 15 bases lying between them. Germline V gene lookup returns CDR1 ENHRY and CDR2 SYGVKD. In DNA form, the CDR3 reads TGTGCCATCAGGGGAGCTGATCAGGGCTACGAGCAGTACTTC. Encoded protein: CAIRGADQGYEQYF.

This clonotype was seen more than once but under ten times. J is TRBJ1-2 and V is TRBV5-5; 9 bases are a match to TRBD1. Looked up from germline, CDR1 is SGHKS and CDR2 is YYEKEE (reference sequence). Unmatched junction bases numbered 8, after V lost 1 base and J lost 4 bases. The CDR3 runs to 16 residues. The CDR3 protein is CASSLYRGRYIYGYTF. CDR3 in DNA: TGTGCCAGCAGCTTGTACAGGGGGCGATATATCTATGGCTACACCTTC.

This clonotype was observed a handful of times. V gene TRBV9 combines with J gene TRBJ1-5, with 10 bases matching TRBD1. CDR3 length: 15 amino acids. Per germline, CDR1 SGDLS and CDR2 YYNGEE. V was clipped by 4 bases and J by 2 bases; unmatched bases: 3. The CDR3 nucleotides read TGTGCCAGCAGCACAGGGACAGGGGGCAATCAGCCCCAGCATTTT. It codes for CASSTGTGGNQPQHF.

This clonotype was recorded at least ten times. This chain uses TRBV12-3 or TRBV12-4 with TRBJ1-2, with 7 bases fitting TRBD1. This CDR3 has 16 residues. Trimming removed 5 bases from V and 4 bases from J; junction bases left unmatched: 13. CDR3 sequence (DNA): TGTGCCAGCAGTAGACTCGACAGGGCACTGGGCTATGGCTACACCTTC. This gives the protein CASSRLDRALGYGYTF.

This chain links TRBV5-8 with TRBJ2-7, with 10 bases identical to TRBD1. The J segment lost 5 bases and the V segment lost 2 bases, leaving 7 bases of the junction unmatched. The CDR3 runs to 15 residues. Looked up from germline, CDR1 is SGHTS and CDR2 is YDEGEE. This CDR3 reads CASSFRQGARNEQYF. In DNA form, the CDR3 reads TGTGCCAGCAGCTTTAGACAGGGGGCAAGAAACGAGCAGTACTTC.

This clonotype appeared many times. The chain is built from TRBV5-1 and TRBJ1-1, with a tentative D call TRBD1 (6 bases). The CDR3 contains 14 residues. V was pared by 3 bases and J by 3 bases, with 12 bases between. Germline V CDR1 and CDR2: SGHRS, YFSETQ. CDR3 sequence (DNA): TGCGCCAGCAGCTATGGGGGGCAAGACACTGAAGCTTTCTTT. This sequence encodes CASSYGGQDTEAFF.

The sample holds many counts of this clonotype. The V call is TRBV7-8, the J call TRBJ1-3, with a weak D call TRBD1 (5 bases). Trimming shortened V by 2 bases and J by 1 base, and 15 bases separated the two germline ends. This CDR3 is 17 amino acids long. Germline assignment: CDR1 SGHVS and CDR2 FQNEAQ. CDR3 residues: CASSLSGLRGSGNTIYF. The CDR3 nucleotides read TGTGCCAGCAGCTTATCGGGACTGAGGGGTTCTGGAAACACCATATATTTT.

The gene calls are TRBV6-1 and TRBJ2-3; 8 nucleotides match TRBD2. The CDR3 contains 15 residues. Germline V gene sequence: CDR1 MNHNS, CDR2 SASEGT. V trimming: 5 bases; J trimming: 4 bases; junction bases outside the gene matches: 8. CDR3 nucleotides: TGTGCCAGCAGTCAATACGGGGGGGCCGCAGATACGCAGTATTTT. This codes for CASSQYGGAADTQYF.

The chain links TRBV6-1 to TRBJ2-7, with 14 bases that match TRBD2. V gave up 4 bases and J gave up 0 bases; unmatched junction bases: 8. Germline V gene data show CDR1 as MNHNS and CDR2 as SASEGT. The CDR3 has 18 amino acids. The CDR3 loop is CASSGGLAGGTSSYEQYF. CDR3 coding DNA: TGTGCCAGCAGTGGAGGACTAGCGGGAGGAACAAGCTCCTACGAGCAGTACTTC.

This clonotype was observed a handful of times. This chain links TRBV10-2 with TRBJ1-5; D call uncertain. V gave up 10 bases and J gave up 4 bases, with 14 bases separating them. The CDR3 sequence is 13 residues long. Germline CDR1 reads WSHSY; CDR2 reads SAAADI. In nucleotides, the CDR3 is TGCGCCACCGTTGGGATGCCTAATCAGCCCCAGCATTTT. Residues: CATVGMPNQPQHF.

This chain joins TRBV5-6 and TRBJ2-1; no reliable D call. V was shortened by 2 bases and J by 6 bases, with 6 bases between the two germline ends. Per germline, CDR1 SGHDT and CDR2 YYEEEE. The CDR3 runs 12 residues. The CDR3 bases are TGTGCCAGCAGCTTAATAGCCAATGAGCAGTTCTTC. Translating it yields CASSLIANEQFF.

This clonotype was picked up many times. CDR3 amino acids: CASSPHNLLAGGPDEQFF. CDR3 DNA sequence: TGTGCCAGCAGTCCGCACAATCTACTAGCGGGAGGGCCGGATGAGCAGTTCTTC. The chain combines TRBV27 with TRBJ2-1; TRBD2 aligns across 13 bases. The junction had 15 bases not matched to a gene; V was cut back by 5 bases and J by 8 bases. The germline gives CDR1 MNHEY, CDR2 SMNVEV (reference sequence). The CDR3 covers 18 residues.

The sample holds many counts of this clonotype. The CDR3 reads CASRRSLNQPQHF. The CDR3 DNA reads as TGTGCCAGCAGACGTTCCCTCAATCAGCCCCAGCATTTT. V usage is TRBV6-2 or TRBV6-3 and J usage is TRBJ1-5, with no clear D. Germline CDR1 and CDR2: MNHEY and SVGEGT. The V and J ends lost 6 bases and 3 bases respectively, with 9 bases between them. The CDR3 spans 13 residues.

This clonotype was counted at least ten times. The J gene is TRBJ1-4, the V gene TRBV4-1, with 7 bases fitting TRBD1. This CDR3 has 17 residues. Germline CDR1 is MGHRA and CDR2 is YSYEKL. The junction had 10 bases not matched to a gene; V was cut back by 0 bases and J by 6 bases. CDR3 coding DNA: TGCGCCAGCAGCCAAGACTGGGCTCAGGGGGAGGATGAAAAACTGTTTTTT. Its translation: CASSQDWAQGEDEKLFF.

This clonotype was detected only a few times. The chain couples TRBV3-1 to TRBJ2-5; TRBD2 matches at 7 bases. CDR1 and CDR2 (germline): LGHDT, YNNKEL (reference sequence). The CDR3 consists of 16 residues. The V and J ends lost 1 base and 2 bases, in that order; junction bases with no gene match: 7. For the CDR3, the DNA is TGTGCCAGCAGCCAAGCGTTGGCGGGGGTACAAGAGACCCAGTACTTC. Its protein is CASSQALAGVQETQYF.

The V and J genes are TRBV19 and TRBJ2-7; TRBD2 agrees at 8 bases. The germline CDR1 and CDR2 sequences are LNHDA and SQIVND (reference sequence). Unmatched junction bases numbered 9, after V lost 9 bases and J lost 5 bases. The CDR3 covers 13 residues. The CDR3 DNA sequence: TGTGCCAGCGGCGGGGGGAGGGACGACGAGCAGTACTTC. It encodes CASGGGRDDEQYF.

The V gene is TRBV30, the J gene TRBJ2-3; D is perhaps TRBD2 (6 bases). Germline assignment: CDR1 GTSNPN and CDR2 SVGIG (reference sequence). The V and J ends lost 5 bases and 0 bases respectively, with 9 bases between them. The CDR3 sequence is 13 residues long. The CDR3 DNA reads TGTGCCTGGTCGGGGGATAGCACAGATACGCAGTATTTT. This translates into CAWSGDSTDTQYF.

The table lists this clonotype with many counts. The chain joins TRBV14 to TRBJ1-2, with D possibly matching TRBD1 (5 bases). V was pared by 4 bases and J by 8 bases, with 23 bases between. The CDR3 runs to 16 residues. Looked up from germline, CDR1 is SGHDN and CDR2 is FVKESK. The chain's CDR3 is CASSPYPGTLYGGYTF. In DNA, the CDR3 is TGTGCCAGCAGCCCATATCCCGGGACTCTCTACGGAGGCTACACCTTC.

This clonotype appeared many times. The gene calls are TRBV12-3 or TRBV12-4 and TRBJ1-1; no firm D call. CDR3 length equals 14 residues. With 2 bases removed from V and 1 base from J, the gap between germline ends came to 8 bases. The CDR3 bases are TGTGCCAGCAGTTTATCCCCAGGGAACACTGAAGCTTTCTTT. Its translation is CASSLSPGNTEAFF.

The chain combines TRBV10-3 with TRBJ1-1; D unresolved. CDR1 and CDR2 from the germline V gene are ENHRY and SYGVKD. This CDR3 spans 15 amino acids. V lost 0 bases to trimming and J lost 1 base, with 9 bases between them. The DNA of the CDR3 is TGTGCCATCAGTGAGTCGCCAGGCGCGAACACTGAAGCTTTCTTT. Translating it yields CAISESPGANTEAFF.

This clonotype appeared many times. V and J are TRBV2 and TRBJ1-5; D is undetermined. This CDR3 is 15 amino acids long. The germline V gene has CDR1 SNHLY and CDR2 FYNNEI. Trimming removed 1 base from V and 0 bases from J, with 7 bases in between. CDR3 coding DNA: TGTGCCAGCAGTGAAGTGCAAGATAGCAATCAGCCCCAGCATTTT. Translation gives CASSEVQDSNQPQHF.

This clonotype occurred a few times. V is TRBV2 and J is TRBJ2-7; 11 bases agree with TRBD1. This CDR3 has 14 amino acids. V shed 5 bases, J shed 4 bases, and the junction held 4 bases outside the gene matches. The germline CDR1 and CDR2 sequences are SNHLY and FYNNEI. CDR3 in DNA: TGTGCCAGCAGTCGCGGACAGGGGGCATACGAGCAGTACTTC. Its protein is CASSRGQGAYEQYF.

There are a few counts of this clonotype. This chain uses TRBV27 with TRBJ2-3; 15 bases are a match to TRBD2. CDR1 is MNHEY and CDR2 is SMNVEV in the germline V gene (reference sequence). The length of the CDR3 is 20 residues. Trimming at V came to 2 bases and at J to 3 bases, leaving 12 bases not matched to a gene. The DNA of the CDR3 is TGTGCCAGCAGTTTAAGTTCCGGGACTAGCGGGAGGTATGAGACAGATACGCAGTATTTT. Amino acid sequence: CASSLSSGTSGRYETDTQYF.

This clonotype was observed a few times. Here the CDR3 DNA reads TGTGCCAGCAGCCAGACTAGCGGGAGCTCCAATGAGCAGTTCTTC. Protein sequence: CASSQTSGSSNEQFF. The chain is built from TRBV4-2 and TRBJ2-1; TRBD2 aligns across 12 bases. Trimming removed 3 bases from V and 6 bases from J; junction bases left unmatched: 3. The CDR3 contains 15 residues. Germline V lookup: CDR1 LGHNA, CDR2 YNFKEQ.

This clonotype was found a few times. The chain carries TRBV20-1 and TRBJ2-1; no reliable D call. This CDR3 contains 11 residues. Germline-derived CDR1 and CDR2 are DFQATT and SNEGSKA (reference sequence). Deletions cut 3 bases from V and 7 bases from J, with 7 bases between. Written as DNA, the CDR3 is TGCAGTGCTAGCCCGGCTAATGAGCAGTTCTTC. Amino acids: CSASPANEQFF.